This T cell receptor (beta chain) was found in a study of cytomegalovirus exposure and HLA in healthy donors. V shed 3 bases and J shed 7 bases, with 21 bases lying between them. Germline CDR1 reads MDHEN; CDR2 reads SYDVKM. The CDR3 has 17 amino acids. It was with 60 Vbeta and 13 Jbeta primers that the PCR ran. Clones were sequenced by immunoSEQ multiplex PCR, and TCRdb holds only the in-frame ones, with some missing. The repertoire has about 94,000 clones, more than 75% of them found once; the top ten carry under 13%. The specimen was PBMCs. The chain combines TRBV28 with TRBJ2-2; weak D call: TRBD2 (5 bases). The source is a human donor in good health. CDR3 DNA: TGTGCCAGCAGTTTGGTCTTTAGCGAGGGAGTCGGCGGGGAGCTGTTTTTT. Its protein product is CASSLVFSEGVGGELFF.